This entry features one T cell receptor beta chain sequence. The sample comes from a study of blood T cell repertoires in COVID-19. Study-level information: Whether acute or convalescent, the COVID-19 samples came from the United States, Italy and Spain. Sources were T cells, B-cell-depleted T cells, or PBMCs; the material itself was cDNA or gDNA.

As originally analysed: Reference gene primer amplification gave estimated nucleated cell counts. TCRdb's table, derived via immunoSEQ multiplex PCR, lists solely in-frame clones and lacks some. The DNA gave D and trimming, while V, J and clone size come from that table. The sample shows around 170,000 clones, around 80% of them seen only once. There are 16 residues in the CDR3. CDR1 MNHEY and CDR2 SVGEGT come from the germline V gene. Trimming removed 5 bases from V and 5 bases from J; junction bases left unmatched: 9. This TCR derives from a man aged 65 to 85 with active or convalescent COVID-19. J is TRBJ2-1 and V is TRBV6-2 or TRBV6-3, with 10 bases matching TRBD1. The specimen sequenced was peripheral blood. The CDR3 loop reads CASSASGTGADNEQFF. CDR3 coding DNA: TGTGCCAGCAGTGCTTCCGGGACAGGGGCGGACAATGAGCAGTTCTTC.